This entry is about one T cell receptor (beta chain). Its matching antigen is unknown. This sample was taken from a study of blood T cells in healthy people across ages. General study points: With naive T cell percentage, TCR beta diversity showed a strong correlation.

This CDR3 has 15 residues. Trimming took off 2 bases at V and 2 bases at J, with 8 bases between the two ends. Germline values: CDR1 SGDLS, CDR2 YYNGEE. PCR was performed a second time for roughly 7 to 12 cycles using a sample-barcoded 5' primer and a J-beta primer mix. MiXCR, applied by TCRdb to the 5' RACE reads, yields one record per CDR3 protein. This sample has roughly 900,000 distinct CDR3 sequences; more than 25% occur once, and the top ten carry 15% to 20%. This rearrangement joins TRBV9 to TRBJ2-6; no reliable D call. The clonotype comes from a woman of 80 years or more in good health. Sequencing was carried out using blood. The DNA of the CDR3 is TGTGCCAGCAGCGTTCTCCCTCCTGGGGCCAACGTCCTGACTTTC. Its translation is CASSVLPPGANVLTF.